The clone carrying this T cell receptor beta chain was recorded at least ten times. These data are taken from a study of spatial heterogeneity in lung cancer. As to time point: sample taken at primary tumor resection. Germline CDR1 is SGHRS and CDR2 is YFSETQ. CDR3 length equals 15 residues. V lost 4 bases and J 5 bases, leaving 16 bases between the germline ends. A single record per CDR3 protein comes from TCRdb applying MiXCR to the 5' RACE reads. There are 20,000 to 25,000 distinct CDR3 sequences in the sample; more than 5% occur only once, and approximately 35% lies in the top ten. The clonotype originates from a male donor with early-stage non-small cell lung cancer. The specimen was PBMCs, collected at surgery. The genes are TRBV5-1 and TRBJ1-5; possible D gene TRBD1, 5 bases. CDR3 sequence (DNA): TGCGCCAGCAGCCCGAGCGGGACGGCAGATCAGCCCCAGCATTTT. It yields the protein CASSPSGTADQPQHF.